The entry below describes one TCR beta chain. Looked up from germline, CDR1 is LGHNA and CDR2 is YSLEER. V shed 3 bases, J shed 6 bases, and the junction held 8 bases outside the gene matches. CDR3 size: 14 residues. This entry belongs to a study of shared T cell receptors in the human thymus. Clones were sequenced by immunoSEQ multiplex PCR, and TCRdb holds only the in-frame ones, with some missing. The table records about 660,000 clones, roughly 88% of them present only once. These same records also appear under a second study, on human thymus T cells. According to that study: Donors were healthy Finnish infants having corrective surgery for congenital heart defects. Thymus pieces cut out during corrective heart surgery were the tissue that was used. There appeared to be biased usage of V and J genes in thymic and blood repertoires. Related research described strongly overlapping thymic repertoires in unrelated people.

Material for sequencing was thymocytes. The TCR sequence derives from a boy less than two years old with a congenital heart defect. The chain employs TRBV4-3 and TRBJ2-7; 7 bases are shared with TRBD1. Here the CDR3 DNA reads TGCGCCAGCAGCCAGGGGACAGCGAGAAGCGAGCAGTACTTC. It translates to CASSQGTARSEQYF.